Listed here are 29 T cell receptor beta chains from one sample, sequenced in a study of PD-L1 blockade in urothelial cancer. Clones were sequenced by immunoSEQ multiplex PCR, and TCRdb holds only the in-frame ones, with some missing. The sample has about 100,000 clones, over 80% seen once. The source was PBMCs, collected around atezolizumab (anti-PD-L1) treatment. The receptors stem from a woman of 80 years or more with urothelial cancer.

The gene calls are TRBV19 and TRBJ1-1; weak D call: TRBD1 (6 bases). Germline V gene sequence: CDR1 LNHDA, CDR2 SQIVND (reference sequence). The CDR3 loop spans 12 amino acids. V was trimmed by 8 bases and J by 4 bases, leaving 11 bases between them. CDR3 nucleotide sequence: TGTGCCAGTGGGAACAGGGTCACTGAAGCTTTCTTT. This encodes CASGNRVTEAFF.

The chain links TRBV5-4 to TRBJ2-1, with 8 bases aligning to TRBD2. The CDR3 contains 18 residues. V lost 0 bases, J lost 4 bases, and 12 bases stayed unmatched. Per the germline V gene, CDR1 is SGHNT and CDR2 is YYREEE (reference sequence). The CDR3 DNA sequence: TGTGCCAGCAGCTTGGATGTTAGCGGGGCGACCTCATACAATGAGCAGTTCTTC. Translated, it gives CASSLDVSGATSYNEQFF.

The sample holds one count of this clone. The CDR3 DNA reads as TGTGCCAGCAGTGTTAACAGGGACACTGAAGCTTTCTTT. Its translation is CASSVNRDTEAFF. This chain connects TRBV25-1 to TRBJ1-1; maybe TRBD1 (6 bases). The CDR3 is made up of 13 amino acids. Trimming removed 4 bases from V and 3 bases from J, with 9 bases in between. Germline CDR1 and CDR2: MGHDK and SYGVNS.

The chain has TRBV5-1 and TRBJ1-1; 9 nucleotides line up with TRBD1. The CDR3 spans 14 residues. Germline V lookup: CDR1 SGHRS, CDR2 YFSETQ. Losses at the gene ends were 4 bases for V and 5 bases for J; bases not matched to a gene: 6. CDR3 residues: CASSTRDRVTEAFF. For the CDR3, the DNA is TGCGCCAGCAGCACCCGGGACAGGGTGACTGAAGCTTTCTTT.

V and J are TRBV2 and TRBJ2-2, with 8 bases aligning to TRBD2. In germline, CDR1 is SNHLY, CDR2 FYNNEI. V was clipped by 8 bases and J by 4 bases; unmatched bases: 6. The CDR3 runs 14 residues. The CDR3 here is CASGAGVATGELFF. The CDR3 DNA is TGTGCCAGCGGAGCGGGAGTAGCCACCGGGGAGCTGTTTTTT. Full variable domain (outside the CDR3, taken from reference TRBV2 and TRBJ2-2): EPEVTQTPSHQVTQMGQEVILRCVPISNHLYFYWYRQILGQKVEFLVSFYNNEISEKSEIFDDQFSVERPDGSNFTLKIRSTKLEDSAMYFCASGAGVATGELFFGEGSRLTVL.

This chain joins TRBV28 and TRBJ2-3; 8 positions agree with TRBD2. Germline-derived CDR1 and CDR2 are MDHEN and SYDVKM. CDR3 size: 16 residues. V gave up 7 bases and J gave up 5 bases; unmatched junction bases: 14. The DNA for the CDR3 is TGTGCCAGCACCACCGCCAGCGGGAGTAGAAAAGATACGCAGTATTTT. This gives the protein CASTTASGSRKDTQYF.

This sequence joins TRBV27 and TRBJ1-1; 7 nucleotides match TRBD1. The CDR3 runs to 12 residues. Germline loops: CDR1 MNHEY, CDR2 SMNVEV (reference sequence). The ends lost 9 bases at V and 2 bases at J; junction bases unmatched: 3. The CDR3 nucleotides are TGTGCCAGTGGGACAGCAAACACTGAAGCTTTCTTT. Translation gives CASGTANTEAFF.

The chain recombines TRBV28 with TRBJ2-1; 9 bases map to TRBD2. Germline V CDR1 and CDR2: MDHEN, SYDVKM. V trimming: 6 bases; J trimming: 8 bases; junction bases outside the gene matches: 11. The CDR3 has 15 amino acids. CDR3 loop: CASSASGTAVDEQFF. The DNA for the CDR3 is TGTGCCAGCAGCGCTAGCGGGACGGCCGTCGATGAGCAGTTCTTC.

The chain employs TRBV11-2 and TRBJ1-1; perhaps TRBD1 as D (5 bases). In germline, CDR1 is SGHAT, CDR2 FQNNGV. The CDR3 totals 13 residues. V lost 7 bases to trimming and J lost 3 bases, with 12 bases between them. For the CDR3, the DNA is TGTGCCAGCATCAGGGCCGGGCACACTGAAGCTTTCTTT. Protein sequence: CASIRAGHTEAFF.

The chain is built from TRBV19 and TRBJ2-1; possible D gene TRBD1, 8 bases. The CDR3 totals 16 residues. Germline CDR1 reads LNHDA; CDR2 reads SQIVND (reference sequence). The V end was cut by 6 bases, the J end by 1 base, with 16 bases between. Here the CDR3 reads CASRTGGGISYNEQFF. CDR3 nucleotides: TGTGCCAGTAGAACAGGGGGGGGAATATCCTACAATGAGCAGTTCTTC.

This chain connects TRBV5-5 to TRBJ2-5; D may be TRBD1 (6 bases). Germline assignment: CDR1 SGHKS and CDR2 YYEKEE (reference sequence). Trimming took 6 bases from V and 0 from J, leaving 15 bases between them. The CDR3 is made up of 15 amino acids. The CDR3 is CASTIMRGNQETQYF. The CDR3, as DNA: TGTGCCAGCACCATCATGAGGGGGAACCAAGAGACCCAGTACTTC.

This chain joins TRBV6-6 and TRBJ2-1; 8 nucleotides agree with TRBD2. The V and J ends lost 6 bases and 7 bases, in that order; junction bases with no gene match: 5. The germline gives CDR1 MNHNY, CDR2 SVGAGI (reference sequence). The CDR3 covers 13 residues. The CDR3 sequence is CASRRLAQNEQFF. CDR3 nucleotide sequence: TGTGCCAGCAGGAGACTAGCGCAGAATGAGCAGTTCTTC.

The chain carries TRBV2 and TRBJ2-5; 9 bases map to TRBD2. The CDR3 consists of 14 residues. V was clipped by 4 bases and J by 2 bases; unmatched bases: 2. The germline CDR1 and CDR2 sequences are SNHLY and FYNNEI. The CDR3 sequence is CASSGLAVQETQYF. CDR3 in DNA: TGTGCCAGCAGTGGACTAGCGGTACAAGAGACCCAGTACTTC.

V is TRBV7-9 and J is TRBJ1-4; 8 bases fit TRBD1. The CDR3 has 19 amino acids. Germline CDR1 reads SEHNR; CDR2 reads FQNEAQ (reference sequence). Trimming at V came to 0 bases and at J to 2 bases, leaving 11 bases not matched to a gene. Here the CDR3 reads CASSLAAGTGLSTNEKLFF. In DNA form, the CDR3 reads TGTGCCAGCAGCTTAGCAGCCGGGACAGGTTTGTCGACTAATGAAAAACTGTTTTTT. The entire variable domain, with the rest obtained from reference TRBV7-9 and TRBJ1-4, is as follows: DTGVSQNPRHKITKRGQNVTFRCDPISEHNRLYWYRQTLGQGPEFLTYFQNEAQLEKSRLLSDRFSAERPKGSFSTLEIQRTEQGDSAMYLCASSLAAGTGLSTNEKLFFGSGTQLSVL.

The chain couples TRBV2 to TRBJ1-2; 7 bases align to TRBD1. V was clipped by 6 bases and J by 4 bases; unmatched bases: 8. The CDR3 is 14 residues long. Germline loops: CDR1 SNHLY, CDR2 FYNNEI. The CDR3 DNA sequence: TGTGCCAGCAGGGAACTCGGGGACAGCTATGGCTACACCTTC. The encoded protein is CASRELGDSYGYTF.

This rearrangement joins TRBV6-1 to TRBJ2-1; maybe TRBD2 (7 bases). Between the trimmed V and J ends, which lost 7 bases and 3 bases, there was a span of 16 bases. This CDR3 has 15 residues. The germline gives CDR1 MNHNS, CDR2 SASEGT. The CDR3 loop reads CASTRGGASYNEQFF. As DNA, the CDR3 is TGTGCCAGCACTCGAGGGGGGGCCAGCTACAATGAGCAGTTCTTC.

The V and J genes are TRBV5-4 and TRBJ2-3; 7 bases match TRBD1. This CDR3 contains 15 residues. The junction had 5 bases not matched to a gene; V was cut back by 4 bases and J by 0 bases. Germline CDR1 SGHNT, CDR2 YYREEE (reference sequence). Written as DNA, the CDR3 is TGTGCCAGCAGCCAACAGGGGATGAGCACAGATACGCAGTATTTT. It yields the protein CASSQQGMSTDTQYF.

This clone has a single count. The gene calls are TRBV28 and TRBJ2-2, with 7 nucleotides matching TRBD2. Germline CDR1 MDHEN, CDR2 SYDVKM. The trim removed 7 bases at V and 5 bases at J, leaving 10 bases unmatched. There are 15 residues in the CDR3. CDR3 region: CASTKAGLSTGELFF. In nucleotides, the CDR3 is TGTGCCAGCACCAAAGCGGGACTTAGTACCGGGGAGCTGTTTTTT.

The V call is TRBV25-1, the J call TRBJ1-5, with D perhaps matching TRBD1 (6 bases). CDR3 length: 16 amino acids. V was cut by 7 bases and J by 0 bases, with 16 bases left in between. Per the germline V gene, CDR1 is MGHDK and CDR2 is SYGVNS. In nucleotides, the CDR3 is TGTGCCAGCAATACTGCCGGGGACACTAGCAATCAGCCCCAGCATTTT. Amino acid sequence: CASNTAGDTSNQPQHF.

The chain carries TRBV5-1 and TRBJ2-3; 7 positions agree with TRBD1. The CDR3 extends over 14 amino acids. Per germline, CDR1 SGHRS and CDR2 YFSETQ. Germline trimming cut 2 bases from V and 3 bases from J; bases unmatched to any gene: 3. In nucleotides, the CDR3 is TGCGCCAGCAGCTTCGACAGGGCGACAGATACGCAGTATTTT. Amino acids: CASSFDRATDTQYF.

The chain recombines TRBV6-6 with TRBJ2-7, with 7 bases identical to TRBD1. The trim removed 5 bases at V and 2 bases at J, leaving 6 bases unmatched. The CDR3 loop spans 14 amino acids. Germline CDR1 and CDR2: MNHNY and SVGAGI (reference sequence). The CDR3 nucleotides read TGTGCCAGCAGTCGGGACAGTCCCACCTACGAGCAGTACTTC. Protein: CASSRDSPTYEQYF.

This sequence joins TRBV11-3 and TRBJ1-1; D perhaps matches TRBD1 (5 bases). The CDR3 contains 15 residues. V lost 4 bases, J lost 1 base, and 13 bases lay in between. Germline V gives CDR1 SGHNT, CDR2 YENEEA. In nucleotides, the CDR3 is TGTGCCAGCAGCTCAGGGCCAGCTTCGAACACTGAAGCTTTCTTT. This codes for CASSSGPASNTEAFF.

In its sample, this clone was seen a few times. The CDR3 loop is CASSATQLLAGQETQYF. The CDR3 DNA reads as TGTGCCAGCAGCGCCACCCAATTACTAGCGGGGCAAGAGACCCAGTACTTC. The rearrangement uses TRBV9 and TRBJ2-5; TRBD2 matches 10 bases. With 3 bases clipped from V and 2 bases from J, the junction kept 10 bases outside the gene matches. CDR3 length equals 17 residues. Germline assignment: CDR1 SGDLS and CDR2 YYNGEE.

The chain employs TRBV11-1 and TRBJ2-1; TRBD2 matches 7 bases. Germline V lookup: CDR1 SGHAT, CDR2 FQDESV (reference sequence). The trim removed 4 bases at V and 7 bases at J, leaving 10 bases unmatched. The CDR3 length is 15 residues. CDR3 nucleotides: TGTGCCAGCAGCTCCGGGGAGGGCAGCATTAATGAGCAGTTCTTC. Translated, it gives CASSSGEGSINEQFF.

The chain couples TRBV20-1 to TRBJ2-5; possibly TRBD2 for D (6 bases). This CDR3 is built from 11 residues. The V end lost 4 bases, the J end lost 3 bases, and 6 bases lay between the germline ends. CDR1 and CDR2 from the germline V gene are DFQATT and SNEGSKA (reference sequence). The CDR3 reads CSATGEETQYF. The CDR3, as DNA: TGCAGTGCTACGGGAGAAGAGACCCAGTACTTC.

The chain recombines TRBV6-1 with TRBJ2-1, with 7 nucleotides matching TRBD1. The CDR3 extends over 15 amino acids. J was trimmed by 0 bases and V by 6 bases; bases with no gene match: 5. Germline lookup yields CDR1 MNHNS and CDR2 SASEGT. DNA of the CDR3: TGTGCCAGCAGGAAGACAGGGACCTCCTACAATGAGCAGTTCTTC. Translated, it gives CASRKTGTSYNEQFF.

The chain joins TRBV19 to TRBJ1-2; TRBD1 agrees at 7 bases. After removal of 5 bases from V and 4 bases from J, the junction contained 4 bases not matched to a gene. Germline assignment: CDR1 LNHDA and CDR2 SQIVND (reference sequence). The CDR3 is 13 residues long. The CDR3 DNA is TGTGCCAGTAGTGGGCGACAGGGCTATGGCTACACCTTC. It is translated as CASSGRQGYGYTF.

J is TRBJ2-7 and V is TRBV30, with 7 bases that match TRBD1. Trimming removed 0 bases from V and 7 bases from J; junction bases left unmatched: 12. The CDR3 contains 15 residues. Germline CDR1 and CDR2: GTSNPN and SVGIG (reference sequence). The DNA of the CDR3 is TGTGCCTGGAGTGTTTCGTACCGACAGGGCGGGGAGCAGTACTTC. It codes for CAWSVSYRQGGEQYF. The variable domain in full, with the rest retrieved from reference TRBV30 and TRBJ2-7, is SQTIHQWPATLVQPVGSPLSLECTVEGTSNPNLYWYRQAAGRGLQLLFYSVGIGQISSEVPQNLSASRPQDRQFILSSKKLLLSDSGFYLCAWSVSYRQGGEQYFGPGTRLTVT.

The CDR3 bases are TGTGCCAGCACCACGGGACTACAAAGCTCCTACAATGAGCAGTTCTTC. Translated: CASTTGLQSSYNEQFF. The V gene is TRBV9, the J gene TRBJ2-1; TRBD2 matches at 7 bases. This CDR3 has 16 amino acids. From germline, CDR1 is SGDLS and CDR2 YYNGEE. The junction had 9 bases not matched to a gene; V was cut back by 6 bases and J by 0 bases.